This T cell receptor beta chain was retrieved from a study of siplizumab effects on memory and regulatory T cells (dated by TCRdb to the late 2010s). The study in broad terms: The study examined how the anti-CD2 antibody siplizumab affects alloreactive T-cell subsets in allogeneic mixed lymphocyte reactions built from human PBMCs. What the research found in general, with its limitations: Greater diversity appeared to be present in unstimulated naive T cells than in memory T cells, and a substantial contribution to the alloresponse seemed to be made by naive cells. Because sequences at frequencies below about 10^-5 were poorly captured, only a minor fraction of alloreactive clones could be mapped back to unstimulated subsets. Whether proliferating Tregs from siplizumab cultures were suppressive was not functionally confirmed. Siplizumab significantly lowered the cumulative frequency of alloreactive sequences that could be traced to unstimulated CD4+ memory T cells. Of the alloreactive CD4+ clones that could be mapped, the Treg-derived share averaged about 67% with siplizumab compared with approximately 25% in control reactions. About 75-95% of proliferating CD4+ or CD8+ clones could not be given a naive or memory phenotype.

The library relied on the immunoSEQ multiplex PCR assay. Some 100,000 TCR templates per sample were assayed by the deep sequencing platform. Genomic DNA extracted from sorted T cells was used for TCRbeta CDR3 sequencing. In the source study's methods: The R programming language was used for the clonal analysis of the TCRbeta CDR3 data. Alloreactive CD4+ and CD8+ clones were defined by comparing unstimulated samples with post-reaction CFSE-low samples. Alloreactive CD4+ clones were assigned to regulatory or non-regulatory origin by matching sequences to sorted unstimulated Treg and non-Treg repertoires. This immuneACCESS table, as held by TCRdb, lists in-frame sequences with V and J called but not all clones. Of the missing ones, under half trace to an unresolved V gene in checked studies; the others have no known cause. That table is the source of V, J and clone size, and D and trimming were worked out from the DNA. The sample yields 85,000 to 130,000 clones; about 92% were counted once. The ten largest clonotypes hold around 0.73% of the sample.

Sorted unstimulated T cells and proliferating T cells recovered from mixed lymphocyte reactions were subjected to TCRbeta CDR3 sequencing. Fresh whole blood from around 11 HLA-typed healthy donors was used to isolate PBMCs. To map where alloreactive clones came from, unstimulated CD4+ regulatory T cells were FACS-sorted. With respect to this clone: Its binding antigen is unknown. No per-base quality is available; no much larger clone lies one base away.

CDR1 is given as SQVTM and CDR2 as ANQGSEA, both from the germline V gene. V lost 4 bases and J lost 2 bases, and the count of bases not matched to a germline gene is 3. Its CDR3 holds 13 amino acids, cysteine through phenylalanine. This entry keeps only the CDR3 DNA: 39 bases, framed from base 1. Sequencing was done on a sample of Tregs sorted from blood. The rearranged chain carries TRBV29-1 and TRBJ2-7, and 9 junctional nucleotides match TRBD1. The sequence derives from a human donor in good health. The CDR3 has the sequence CSVGQGGPYEQYF. The DNA sequence is given as TGCAGCGTTGGACAGGGGGGTCCCTACGAGCAGTACTTC.